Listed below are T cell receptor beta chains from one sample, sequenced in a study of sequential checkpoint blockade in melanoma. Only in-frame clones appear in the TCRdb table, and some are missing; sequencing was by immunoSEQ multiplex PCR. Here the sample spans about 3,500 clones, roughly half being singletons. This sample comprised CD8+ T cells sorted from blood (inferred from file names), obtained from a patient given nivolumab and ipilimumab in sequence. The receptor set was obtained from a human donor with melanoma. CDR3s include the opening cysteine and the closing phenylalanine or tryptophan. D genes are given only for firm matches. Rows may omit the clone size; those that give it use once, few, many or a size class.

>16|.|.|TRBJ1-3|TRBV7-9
TGTGCCAGCAGCTTAGTAGCTCGGTCCTCTGGAAACACCATATATTTT
CASSLVARSSGNTIYF
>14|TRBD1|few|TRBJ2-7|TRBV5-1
TGCGCCAGCAGCTTGAAGGACAGGGTCTACGAGCAGTACTTC
CASSLKDRVYEQYF
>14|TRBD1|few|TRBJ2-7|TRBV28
TGTGCCAGCAGCGAAAGGACAGGGGCCTACGAGCAGTACTTC
CASSERTGAYEQYF
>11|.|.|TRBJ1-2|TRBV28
TGTGCCAGCAATACGGGAGGCGGCTACACCTTC
CASNTGGGYTF
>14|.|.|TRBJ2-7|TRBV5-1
TGCGCCAGCAGCTTGGAGCCAGGGGTCTACGAGCAGTACTTC
CASSLEPGVYEQYF
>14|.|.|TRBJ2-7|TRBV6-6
TGTGCCAGCAGTTTGGCGGCAACCGCATACGAGCAGTACTTC
CASSLAATAYEQYF
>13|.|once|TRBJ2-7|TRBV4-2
TGTGCCAGCAGCCACGGGGAGGCGTACGAGCAGTACTTC
CASSHGEAYEQYF
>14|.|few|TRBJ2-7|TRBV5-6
TGTGCCAGCAGCTTGGAGACAGAACTTTACGAGCAGTACTTC
CASSLETELYEQYF
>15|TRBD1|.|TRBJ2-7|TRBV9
TGTGCCAGCAGCCCCAGGGGACAGGGAGGTTACGAGCAGTACTTC
CASSPRGQGGYEQYF
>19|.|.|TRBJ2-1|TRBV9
TGTGCCAGCAGCGTAGGGCCTTTAAGGGGGTTCTTCTCCTACAATGAGCAGTTCTTC
CASSVGPLRGFFSYNEQFF